This entry lists 5 T cell receptor beta chains sequenced from one sample in a study of shared clonotypes between healthy human individuals (dated by TCRdb to about 2020). Library preparation was by the immunoSEQ multiplex PCR assay. Drawn from immuneACCESS, this table holds only the in-frame rearrangements with V and J called that TCRdb kept. Clones are partly lost; checked studies trace under half to an unresolved V gene and leave the rest unexplained. This sample holds about 2.4 million clones; around 94% were observed only once. The ten largest clonotypes hold over 0.12% of the sample. Sequenced: naive CD4+ T cells sorted from blood. The sample's cell subset or site label is to be understood as: CD45RA+ positively selected. These TCRs come from a young man in good health.

To note about this clone: This specimen includes other DNA sequences encoding the same CDR3. The chain is built from TRBV5-1 and TRBJ1-1; TRBD1 might be the D (5 bases). This CDR3 contains 14 residues. Germline CDR1 SGHRS, CDR2 YFSETQ. The germline V and J ends were trimmed by 1 base and 1 base, with 8 bases remaining between them. CDR3 coding DNA: TGCGCCAGCAGCTTGCAGGGAGCGAACACTGAAGCTTTCTTT. This encodes CASSLQGANTEAFF.

The chain joins TRBV7-9 to TRBJ1-2; TRBD1 matches 7 bases. Germline V gene lookup returns CDR1 SEHNR and CDR2 FQNEAQ (reference sequence). The V segment lost 8 bases and the J segment 3 bases; nucleotides outside the gene matches: 3. The CDR3 extends over 12 amino acids. CDR3 region: CASGDSYYGYTF. The DNA of the CDR3 is TGTGCCAGCGGGGACAGCTACTATGGCTACACCTTC.

The chain uses TRBV14 and TRBJ2-3; no clear D. The V gene lost 1 base and the J gene lost 2 bases, with 10 bases spanning the gap. This CDR3 is 15 amino acids long. Germline V gives CDR1 SGHDN, CDR2 FVKESK. DNA of the CDR3: TGTGCCAGCAGCCAAGCATATCTCCCCACAGATACGCAGTATTTT. Encoded protein: CASSQAYLPTDTQYF.

The chain employs TRBV5-1 and TRBJ2-3, with 8 bases that match TRBD2. This CDR3 is 18 amino acids long. V gave up 3 bases and J gave up 0 bases; unmatched junction bases: 12. Looked up from germline, CDR1 is SGHRS and CDR2 is YFSETQ. CDR3 loop: CASSWGTSGATSTDTQYF. The DNA of the CDR3 is TGCGCCAGCAGCTGGGGAACTAGCGGAGCCACTAGCACAGATACGCAGTATTTT.

About this clone itself: This sample includes further DNA sequences coding for the same CDR3. The chain combines TRBV6-6 with TRBJ2-2, with a tentative D call TRBD2 (6 bases). The CDR3 covers 12 residues. Germline V gene data show CDR1 as MNHNY and CDR2 as SVGAGI (reference sequence). The V gene lost 6 bases and the J gene lost 7 bases, with 9 bases spanning the gap. The CDR3 DNA reads as TGTGCCAGCAGGGGGGGTGGCGGGGAGCTGTTTTTT. Translating gives CASRGGGGELFF.